This entry concerns a single TCR beta chain. The CDR3 end shows no conserved phenylalanine or tryptophan, and so a read error is likely. These data originate in a study of tumor-infiltrating lymphocytes in primary liver carcinoma. Study in general: Each sample had roughly 3.5 to 8 million productive TCRbeta reads regardless of tissue type.

Blood RNA came from unsorted whole blood; germline DNA was also extracted. Making TCR beta cDNA involved around 510 ng total RNA and a constant-region primer. Amplification in three nested multiplex PCR rounds with slightly modified ARM-PCR gave rise to TCR beta libraries. TRBV1-TRBV30 forward primers and a C-beta reverse primer were used in the first two PCR rounds, which each ran for approximately 11 cycles. TCRdb re-called the multiplex PCR reads with MiXCR, one entry per CDR3 protein. The table has some 320,000 distinct CDR3 sequences, roughly 60% seen once. Trimming took off 5 bases at V and 2 bases at J, with 16 bases between the two ends. The CDR3 is made up of 16 amino acids.

Sequencing was performed on peripheral blood. The chain links TRBV12-3 or TRBV12-4 to TRBJ1-5, with D possibly matching TRBD1 (6 bases). This TCR was sampled from a man aged 35-49 years with primary liver carcinoma and hepatitis B virus infection. The DNA of the CDR3 is TGTGCCAGCAGTATAGTACGACCAGGGGGCAATCAGCCCCAGCATTCT. This gives the protein CASSIVRPGGNQPQHS.